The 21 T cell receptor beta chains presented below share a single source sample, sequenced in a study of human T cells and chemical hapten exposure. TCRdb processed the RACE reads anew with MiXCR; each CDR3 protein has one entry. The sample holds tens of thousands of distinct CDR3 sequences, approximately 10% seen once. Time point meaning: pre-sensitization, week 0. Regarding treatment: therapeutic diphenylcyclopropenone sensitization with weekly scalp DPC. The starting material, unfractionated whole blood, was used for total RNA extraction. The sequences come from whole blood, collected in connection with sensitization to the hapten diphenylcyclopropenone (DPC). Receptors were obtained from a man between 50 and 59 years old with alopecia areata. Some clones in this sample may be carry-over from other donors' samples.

For the CDR3, the DNA is TGTGGGGGGACTCCCAGCGGGGCCGGGGAGCTGTTTTTT. Translating it yields CGGTPSGAGELFF. The rearrangement uses TRBV2 and TRBJ2-2; 7 bases line up with TRBD2. The CDR3 length is 13 residues. The germline V gene has CDR1 SNHLY and CDR2 FYNNEI.

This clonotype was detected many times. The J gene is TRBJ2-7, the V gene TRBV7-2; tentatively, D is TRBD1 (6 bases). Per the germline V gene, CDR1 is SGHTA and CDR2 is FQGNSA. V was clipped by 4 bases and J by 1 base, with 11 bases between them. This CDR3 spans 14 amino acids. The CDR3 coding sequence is TGTGCCAGCAGCTCCGACAGGTGGTCCTACGAGCAGTACTTC. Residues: CASSSDRWSYEQYF.

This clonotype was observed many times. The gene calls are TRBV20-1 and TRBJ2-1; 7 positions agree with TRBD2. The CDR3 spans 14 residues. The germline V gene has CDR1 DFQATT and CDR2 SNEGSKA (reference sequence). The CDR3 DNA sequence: TGCAGCGGTAGTAGCGGGTCGGATTACAATGAGCAGTTCTTC. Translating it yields CSGSSGSDYNEQFF.

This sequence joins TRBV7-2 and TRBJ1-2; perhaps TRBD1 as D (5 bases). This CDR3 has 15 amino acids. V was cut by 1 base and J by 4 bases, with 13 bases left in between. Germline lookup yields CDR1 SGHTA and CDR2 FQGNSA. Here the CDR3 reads CASSLDWGKGYGYTF. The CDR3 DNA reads TGTGCCAGCAGCTTAGACTGGGGCAAGGGCTATGGCTACACCTTC. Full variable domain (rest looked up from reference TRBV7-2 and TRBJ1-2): GAGVSQSPSNKVTEKGKDVELRCDPISGHTALYWYRQSLGQGLEFLIYFQGNSAPDKSGLPSDRFSAERTGGSVSTLTIQRTQQEDSAVYLCASSLDWGKGYGYTFGSGTRLTVV.

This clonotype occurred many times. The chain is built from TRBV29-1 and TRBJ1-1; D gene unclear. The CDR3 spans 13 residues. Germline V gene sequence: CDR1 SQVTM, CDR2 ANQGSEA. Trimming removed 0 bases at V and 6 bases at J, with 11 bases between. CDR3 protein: CSVEEWGNAEAFF. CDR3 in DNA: TGCAGCGTTGAAGAATGGGGTAACGCTGAAGCTTTCTTT.

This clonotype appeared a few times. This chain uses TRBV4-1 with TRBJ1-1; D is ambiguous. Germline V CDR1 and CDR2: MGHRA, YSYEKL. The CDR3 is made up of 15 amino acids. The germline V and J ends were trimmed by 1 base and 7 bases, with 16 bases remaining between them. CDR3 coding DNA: TGCGCCAGCAGCCAAGTCAAGATCAGGCCAGGTGAAGCTTTCTTT. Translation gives CASSQVKIRPGEAFF.

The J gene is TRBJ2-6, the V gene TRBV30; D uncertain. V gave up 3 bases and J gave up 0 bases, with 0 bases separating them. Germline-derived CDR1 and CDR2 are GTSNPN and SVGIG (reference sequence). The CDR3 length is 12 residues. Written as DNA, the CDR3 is TGTGCCTGGAGCTCTGGGGCCAACGTCCTGACTTTC. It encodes CAWSSGANVLTF.

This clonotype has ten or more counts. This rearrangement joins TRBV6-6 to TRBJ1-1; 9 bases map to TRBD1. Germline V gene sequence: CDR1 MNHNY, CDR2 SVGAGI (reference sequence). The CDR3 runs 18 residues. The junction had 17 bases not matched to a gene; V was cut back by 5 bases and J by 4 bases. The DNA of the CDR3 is TGTGCCAGCAGTCTTAGCCGCGGGACAGGGCTGGCGAGCACTGAAGCTTTCTTT. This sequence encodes CASSLSRGTGLASTEAFF.

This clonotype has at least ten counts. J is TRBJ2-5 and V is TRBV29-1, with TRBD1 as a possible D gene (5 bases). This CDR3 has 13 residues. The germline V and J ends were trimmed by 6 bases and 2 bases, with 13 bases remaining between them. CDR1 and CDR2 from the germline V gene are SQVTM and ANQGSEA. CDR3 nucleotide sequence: TGCAGCGTCTGTGGGGCGGAGCAAGAGACCCAGTACTTC. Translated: CSVCGAEQETQYF.

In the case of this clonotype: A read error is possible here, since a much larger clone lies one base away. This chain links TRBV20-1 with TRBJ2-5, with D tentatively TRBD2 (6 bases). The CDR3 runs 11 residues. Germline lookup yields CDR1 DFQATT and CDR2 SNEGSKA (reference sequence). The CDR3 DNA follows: TGCACCCCGGGACTTCAAGAGACCCTGTACTTC. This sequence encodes CTPGLQETLYF.

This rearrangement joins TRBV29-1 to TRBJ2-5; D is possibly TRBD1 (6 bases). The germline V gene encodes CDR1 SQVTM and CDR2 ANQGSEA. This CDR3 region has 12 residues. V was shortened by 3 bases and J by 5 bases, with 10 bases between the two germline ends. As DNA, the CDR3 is TGCAGCGTTGACAGGGGTGGCGAGACCCAGTACTTC. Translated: CSVDRGGETQYF.

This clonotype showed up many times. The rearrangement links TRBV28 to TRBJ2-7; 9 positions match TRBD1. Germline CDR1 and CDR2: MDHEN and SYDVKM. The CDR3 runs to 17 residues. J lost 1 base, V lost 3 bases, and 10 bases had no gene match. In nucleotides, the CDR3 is TGTGCCAGCAGTTTCCCGCGGGGGACAGGGAATTCCTACGAGCAGTACTTC. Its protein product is CASSFPRGTGNSYEQYF.

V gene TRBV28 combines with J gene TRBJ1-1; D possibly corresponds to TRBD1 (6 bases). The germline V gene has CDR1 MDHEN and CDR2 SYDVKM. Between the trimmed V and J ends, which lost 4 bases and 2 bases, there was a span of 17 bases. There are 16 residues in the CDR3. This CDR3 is CASSSAGALPNTEAFF. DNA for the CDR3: TGTGCCAGCAGTTCGGCAGGGGCGCTCCCAAACACTGAAGCTTTCTTT.

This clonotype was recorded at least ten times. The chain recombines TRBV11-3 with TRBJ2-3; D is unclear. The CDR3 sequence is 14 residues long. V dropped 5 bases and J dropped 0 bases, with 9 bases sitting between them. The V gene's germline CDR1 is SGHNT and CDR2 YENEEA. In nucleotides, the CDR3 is TGTGCCAGCAGCGCAACTACTAGCACAGATACGCAGTATTTT. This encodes CASSATTSTDTQYF.

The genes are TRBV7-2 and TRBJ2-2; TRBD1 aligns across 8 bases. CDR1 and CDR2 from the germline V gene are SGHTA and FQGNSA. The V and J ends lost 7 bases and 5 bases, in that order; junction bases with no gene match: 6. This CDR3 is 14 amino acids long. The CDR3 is CASILTGETGELFF. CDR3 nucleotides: TGTGCCAGCATCTTGACAGGGGAAACCGGGGAGCTGTTTTTT.

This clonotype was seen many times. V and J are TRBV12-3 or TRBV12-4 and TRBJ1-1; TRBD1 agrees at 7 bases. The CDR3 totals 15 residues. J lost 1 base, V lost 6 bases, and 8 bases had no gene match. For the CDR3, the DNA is TGTGCCAGCAGCATACCCGGGACAGAGAACACTGAAGCTTTCTTT. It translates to CASSIPGTENTEAFF.

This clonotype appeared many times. The CDR3 region is CATSDGQGNRQFF. DNA of the CDR3: TGTGCCACCAGTGATGGACAGGGAAACCGGCAGTTCTTC. The chain combines TRBV24-1 with TRBJ2-1; 8 positions agree with TRBD1. Germline V gene data show CDR1 as KGHDR and CDR2 as SFDVKD. The CDR3 is 13 residues long. V lost 3 bases, J lost 12 bases, and 6 bases stayed unmatched.

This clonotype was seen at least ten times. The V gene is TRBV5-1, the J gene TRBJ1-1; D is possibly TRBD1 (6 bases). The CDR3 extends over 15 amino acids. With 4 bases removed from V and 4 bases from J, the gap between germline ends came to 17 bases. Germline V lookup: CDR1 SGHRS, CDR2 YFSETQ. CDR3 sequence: CASSGSTGLGTEAFF. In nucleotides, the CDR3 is TGCGCCAGCAGCGGTTCGACAGGCCTAGGCACTGAAGCTTTCTTT. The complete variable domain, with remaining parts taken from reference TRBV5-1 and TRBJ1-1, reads KAGVTQTPRYLIKTRGQQVTLSCSPISGHRSVSWYQQTPGQGLQFLFEYFSETQRNKGNFPGRFSGRQFSNSRSEMNVSTLELGDSALYLCASSGSTGLGTEAFFGQGTRLTVV.

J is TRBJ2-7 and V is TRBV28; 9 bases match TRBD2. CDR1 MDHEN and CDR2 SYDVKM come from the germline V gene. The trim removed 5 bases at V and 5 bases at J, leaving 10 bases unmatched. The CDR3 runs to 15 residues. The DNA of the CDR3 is TGTGCCAGCAGTGGGTACGCGGGAGGGCCGGACGAGCAGTACTTC. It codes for CASSGYAGGPDEQYF.

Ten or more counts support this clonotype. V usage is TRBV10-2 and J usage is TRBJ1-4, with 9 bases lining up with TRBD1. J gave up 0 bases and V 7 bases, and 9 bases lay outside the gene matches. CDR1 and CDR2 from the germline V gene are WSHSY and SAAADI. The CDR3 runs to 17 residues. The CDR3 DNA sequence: TGCGCCAGCATCCGGGACAGGGACCCTGCAACTAATGAAAAACTGTTTTTT. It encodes CASIRDRDPATNEKLFF.

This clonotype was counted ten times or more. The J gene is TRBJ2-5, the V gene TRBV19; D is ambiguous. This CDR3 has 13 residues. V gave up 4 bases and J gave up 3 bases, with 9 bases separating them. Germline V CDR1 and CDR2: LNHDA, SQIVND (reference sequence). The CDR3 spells CASSNGQEETQYF. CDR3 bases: TGTGCCAGTAGTAACGGGCAGGAAGAGACCCAGTACTTC.